This is a list of T cell receptor beta chains from one sample in a study of T cell responses to AZD1222 COVID-19 vaccine. This table comes from immunoSEQ multiplex PCR, and its TCRdb copy is limited to in-frame clones, with some not included. Of about 130,000 clones listed, more than 85% were seen once; the top ten hold 5.4%. Sequencing was performed on peripheral blood, taken on day 0 of AZD1222 vaccination. The receptors come from an adult in good health. Each CDR3 is given with its conserved first and last residue. D genes are given only for firm matches. Some rows have no size entry. The others give once, few or many, or a class for an expanded clone.

j_gene	d_gene	abundance	v_gene	CDR3nt	CDR3aa
TRBJ2-7	TRBD1	NA	TRBV19	TGTGCCAGTAGCCCCGGGACAGGGTCCTACGAGCAGTACTTC	CASSPGTGSYEQYF
TRBJ2-2	NA	NA	TRBV6-5	TGTGCCCTTCCGGGGGCCCAAGTCGGGGAGCTGTTTTTT	CALPGAQVGELFF
TRBJ1-5	NA	NA	TRBV24-1	TGTGCCACCGGGAAGGCGGGCCAGCCCCAGCATTTT	CATGKAGQPQHF
TRBJ2-7	TRBD1	NA	TRBV25-1	TGTGCCAGCAGTGAAGGACAGGGATTCGAGCAGTACTTC	CASSEGQGFEQYF
TRBJ2-1	TRBD1	once	TRBV5-1	TGCGCCAGCAGCTTGGAGGCGACAGGGGGCTTGAGTGAGCAGTTCTTC	CASSLEATGGLSEQFF
TRBJ2-7	NA	NA	TRBV4-2	TGTGCCAGCAGCCAAGATACGACTACCTCCTCCCTCGAGCAGTACTTC	CASSQDTTTSSLEQYF
TRBJ2-7	TRBD1	NA	TRBV2	TGTGCCAGCAGGAGGGGACAGATATGGTACGAGCAGTACTTC	CASRRGQIWYEQYF
TRBJ2-7	NA	NA	TRBV7-6	TGTGCCAGCAGCTTAGACGGGGCAGGGCAGGACGAGCAGTACTTC	CASSLDGAGQDEQYF
TRBJ2-3	TRBD1	NA	TRBV10-3	TGTGCCATCAGTGCCGACAGGGGTAGGGGTGGAGATACGCAGTATTTT	CAISADRGRGGDTQYF
TRBJ2-5	TRBD1	NA	TRBV27	TGTGCCAGCAGTTCGGACAGGGCGGAGACCCAGTACTTC	CASSSDRAETQYF
TRBJ2-1	NA	NA	TRBV19	TGTGCCAGTCGGAGTAGTCAGGGTCGTTACAATGAGCAGTTCTTC	CASRSSQGRYNEQFF
TRBJ1-3	TRBD1	NA	TRBV6-5	TGTGCCAGCAGACCGGGACAGTACTCTGGAAACACCATATATTTT	CASRPGQYSGNTIYF
TRBJ2-1	NA	NA	TRBV4-1	TGCGCCAGCAGCACCCACCACCGAGGGAATGAGCAGTTCTTC	CASSTHHRGNEQFF
TRBJ1-2	TRBD1	NA	TRBV19	TGTGCCAGTAGGAGGACAGGGGTCGTAGACGGCTACACCTTC	CASRRTGVVDGYTF
TRBJ2-5	NA	once	TRBV5-6	TGTGCCAGCAGCTTGGGGGTCTACACCCTAGACCAAGAGACCCAGTACTTC	CASSLGVYTLDQETQYF
TRBJ1-6	TRBD1	NA	TRBV5-5	TGTGCCAGCAGCTTAGAGGGGGCGACCAGCTGGCCCCTCCACTTT	CASSLEGATSWPLHF
TRBJ1-2	NA	NA	TRBV4-2	TGTGCCAGCAGCCAAGAAATCGGGCAGGGATATGGCTACACCTTC	CASSQEIGQGYGYTF
TRBJ2-7	NA	NA	TRBV3-1/TRBV3-2	TGTGCCAGCAGCCAAGCGTGGGGGCTCCACGAGCAGTACTTC	CASSQAWGLHEQYF
TRBJ2-7	NA	NA	TRBV7-2	TGTGCCAGCAGTTCCCCCGACAACCCCTACGAGCAGTACTTC	CASSSPDNPYEQYF
TRBJ2-5	NA	NA	TRBV11-3	TGTGCCAGCAGCTCCGCTTTTTCTACGGAGACCCAGTACTTC	CASSSAFSTETQYF
TRBJ1-3	NA	NA	TRBV19	TGTGCCAGTAGCAACAGGGAGGCCGGAAACACCATATATTTT	CASSNREAGNTIYF
TRBJ2-1	NA	NA	TRBV7-9	TGTGCCAGCAGCTTCGGGGTGGGTGAGCAGTTCTTC	CASSFGVGEQFF
TRBJ2-7	NA	few	TRBV7-9	TGTGCCAGCACCCTACCGGGGACTCCCTCGGACGAGCAGTACTTC	CASTLPGTPSDEQYF
TRBJ2-7	NA	NA	TRBV6-2/TRBV6-3	TGTGCCAGCAGTTCCTTCGGACCCGCTCCTTACGAGCAGTACTTC	CASSSFGPAPYEQYF
TRBJ2-1	TRBD2	once	TRBV29-1	TGCAGCGCATATAGCGGGGGGGCCGGTGAGCAGTTCTTC	CSAYSGGAGEQFF
TRBJ2-3	TRBD1	NA	TRBV15	TGTGCCACCAGCAGGGTGACAGGGCTGACAGATACGCAGTATTTT	CATSRVTGLTDTQYF
TRBJ2-5	NA	few	TRBV20-1	TGCAGTGCTACCATGCAAGAGACCCAGTACTTC	CSATMQETQYF
TRBJ2-7	TRBD2	NA	TRBV19	TGTGCCAGTAGTCCCGGATCACTAGCGACCTGGGAGCAGTACTTC	CASSPGSLATWEQYF
TRBJ2-1	NA	NA	TRBV27	TGTGCCAGCAGTTTATCCCGAACTGAGCAGTTCTTC	CASSLSRTEQFF
TRBJ2-2	TRBD2	NA	TRBV6-5	TGTGCCAGCAGATTGGGTAGCGGGAGGTCCGGGGAGCTGTTTTTT	CASRLGSGRSGELFF
TRBJ2-2	NA	NA	TRBV14	TGTGCCAGCAGCCAAGGTCAGCCCAACACCGGGGAGCTGTTTTTT	CASSQGQPNTGELFF
TRBJ1-6	NA	NA	TRBV9	TGTGCCAGCAGCCGGGGTAATTCACCCCTCCACTTT	CASSRGNSPLHF
TRBJ2-7	TRBD1	few	TRBV28	TGTGCCAGCAGTTCCTCCGGGACAGGGTCTTACGAGCAGTACTTC	CASSSSGTGSYEQYF
TRBJ1-6	NA	NA	TRBV2	TGTGCCAGCACCACCAGGGGAGGATCACCCCTCCACTTT	CASTTRGGSPLHF
TRBJ2-2	NA	once	TRBV6-5	TGTGCCAGCGCCCCCCAGGGATCGAACACCGGGGAGCTGTTTTTT	CASAPQGSNTGELFF
TRBJ1-2	NA	NA	TRBV29-1	TGCAGCATGAGCCTAGCCGGTGGCTACACCTTC	CSMSLAGGYTF
TRBJ2-7	NA	NA	TRBV27	TGTGCCAGCAGCCGTAACAGGGAGGACGAGCAGTACTTC	CASSRNREDEQYF
TRBJ1-2	NA	NA	TRBV10-1	TGCGCCAGCAGTGAGTCTGGGACTCAGGGCTACACCTTC	CASSESGTQGYTF
TRBJ1-1	NA	NA	TRBV28	TGTGCCAGCAGTTTATTCATCGAGGACCCCGAGTACACTGAAGCTTTCTTT	CASSLFIEDPEYTEAFF
TRBJ1-3	TRBD1	NA	TRBV27	TGTGCCAGCAGTTCCAGACAGGGAAGCTCTGGAAACACCATATATTTT	CASSSRQGSSGNTIYF
TRBJ1-5	NA	NA	TRBV2	TGTGCCAGCAGTGGGGAACCCCCCGCGGAACAGCCCCAGCATTTT	CASSGEPPAEQPQHF
TRBJ1-2	NA	NA	TRBV10-2	TGCGCCAGCAGTGGTGACCTCTATGGCTACACCTTC	CASSGDLYGYTF
TRBJ2-1	TRBD2	NA	TRBV24-1	TGTGCCACCAGTGATGCTTCTAGCGGGAGCTCCTACAATGAGCAGTTCTTC	CATSDASSGSSYNEQFF
TRBJ2-1	NA	NA	TRBV11-2	TGTGCCAGCAGCTTAGAGGGACTTCCACCTTACAATGAGCAGTTCTTC	CASSLEGLPPYNEQFF
TRBJ2-7	NA	NA	TRBV4-2	TGTGCCAGCAGCCAAGTACGGGTCTCCTACGAGCAGTACTTC	CASSQVRVSYEQYF
TRBJ1-2	NA	NA	TRBV30	TGTGCCTGGAGTGGGAGAGGCCGGGGGCAGGATGGCTACACCTTC	CAWSGRGRGQDGYTF